The clone carrying this TCR beta chain has a count of ten or more. Its antigen is currently unknown. Every sequencing run gave over 170 million TCR-beta sequences, taken from 15-18 subjects. Using its own MiXCR run on the 5' RACE reads, TCRdb lists one record per CDR3 protein. The sample includes 50,000 to 55,000 distinct CDR3 sequences, 3% to 4% of them seen just once. The data were taken from a study of neurological immune-mediated disorders. Germline values: CDR1 MNHEY, CDR2 SMNVEV (reference sequence). The CDR3 covers 14 residues. V shed 8 bases and J shed 0 bases, with 11 bases lying between them. Findings of the study overall: Across subjects, expanded clones had no CDR3 amino acid sequences in common, pointing to private repertoires in all groups.

Sequenced input: PBMCs. The receptor was isolated from a man aged 55-75 years with multiple sclerosis. The chain carries TRBV27 and TRBJ2-1, with D unresolved. CDR3 sequence reads: CASHRLGSYNEQFF. The DNA of the CDR3 is TGTGCCAGCCACCGGTTGGGCTCCTACAATGAGCAGTTCTTC.